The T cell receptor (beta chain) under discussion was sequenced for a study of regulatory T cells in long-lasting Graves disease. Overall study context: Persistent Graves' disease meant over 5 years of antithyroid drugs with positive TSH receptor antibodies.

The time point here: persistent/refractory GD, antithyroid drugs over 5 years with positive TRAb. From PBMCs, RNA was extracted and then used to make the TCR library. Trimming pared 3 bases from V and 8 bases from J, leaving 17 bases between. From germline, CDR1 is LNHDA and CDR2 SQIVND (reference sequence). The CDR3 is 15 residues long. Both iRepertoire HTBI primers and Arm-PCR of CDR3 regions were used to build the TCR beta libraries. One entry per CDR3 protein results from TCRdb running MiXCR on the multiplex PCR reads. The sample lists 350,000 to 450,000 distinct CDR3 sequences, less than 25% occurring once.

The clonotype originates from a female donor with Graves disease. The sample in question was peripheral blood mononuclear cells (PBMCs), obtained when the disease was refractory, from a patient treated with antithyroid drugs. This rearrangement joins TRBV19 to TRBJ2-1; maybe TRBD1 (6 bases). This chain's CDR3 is CASSIGQGIAYEQFF. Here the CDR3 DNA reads TGTGCCAGTAGTATCGGTCAGGGGATCGCCTATGAGCAGTTCTTC.